The present TCR beta chain was sequenced within a study of blood T cell repertoires in COVID-19. Study in general: Acute and convalescent COVID-19 specimens originated in the United States, Italy and Spain. The analysed material was cDNA or gDNA that came from T cells, B-cell-depleted T cells, or PBMCs.

The CDR3 length is 14 residues. Germline loops: CDR1 SGDLS, CDR2 YYNGEE. The V and J ends lost 0 bases and 1 base respectively, with 7 bases between them. Original processing notes: Using reference gene primer amplification, nucleated cell counts were estimated. Profiling relied on immunoSEQ multiplex PCR, and the TCRdb table lists in-frame clones only, not all of them. The DNA gave D and trimming, while V, J and clone size come from that table. Of approximately 80,000 clones listed, 60% to 85% were seen once; the top ten hold around 15%. The V call is TRBV9, the J call TRBJ2-5, with D unresolved. This sequence was found in a human donor in a cohort sampled during active COVID-19. Sequencing was performed on peripheral blood. The CDR3: CASSVEEIQETQYF. The CDR3 coding sequence is TGTGCCAGCAGCGTAGAAGAGATCCAAGAGACCCAGTACTTC.